This record concerns one T cell receptor (beta chain) sequence. The antigen is not known. These data originate in a study of T cell responses to AZD1222 COVID-19 vaccine. Study-level points and caveats: Spike regions recognized by vaccine-associated CD4 TCRs spanned the protein, led by 160-218 and 743-854. Spike-specific TCR breadth and depth were elevated following two AZD1222 doses. As reported, nearly half of all spike-specific TCRs target variant regions that are unmutated. Seropositive AZD1222 recipients at baseline numbered only 5 or 6.

The CDR3 runs 15 residues. V shed 3 bases and J 3 bases; nucleotides not matched to a gene: 3. Looked up from germline, CDR1 is PRHDT and CDR2 is FYEKMQ (reference sequence). Here immunoSEQ multiplex PCR was the method, and the copy in TCRdb shows in-frame clones only, minus some. The repertoire holds about 120,000 clones, with 85% to 95% as singletons. The sequencing here drew on peripheral blood, taken on day 0 of AZD1222 vaccination. The clonotype comes from an adult in good health. This chain uses TRBV13 with TRBJ1-5; 9 nucleotides match TRBD1. For the CDR3, the DNA is TGTGCCAGCAGCTTCGGGACAGGGCCCAATCAGCCCCAGCATTTT. It is translated as CASSFGTGPNQPQHF.